Below are 9 T cell receptor beta chains sequenced from a single sample in a study of blood T cell repertoires in COVID-19. Assay used: immunoSEQ multiplex PCR; TCRdb lists only in-frame clones, some missing. Of more than 300,000 clones listed, approximately 90% are singletons. What was sequenced was peripheral blood. All receptors derive from a woman in her thirties with COVID-19, enrolled during active disease.

V gene TRBV5-6 combines with J gene TRBJ1-2, with D perhaps matching TRBD1 (6 bases). This CDR3 comprises 14 residues. CDR1 and CDR2 (germline): SGHDT, YYEEEE. V was pared by 1 base and J by 6 bases, with 13 bases between. The CDR3 bases are TGTGCCAGCAGCTTGTTGGGACATAAGAATGGCTACACCTTC. Amino acids: CASSLLGHKNGYTF.

The V and J genes are TRBV5-1 and TRBJ1-3; the D gene is possibly TRBD1 (6 bases). This CDR3 is 15 amino acids long. V was clipped by 1 base and J by 3 bases, with 11 bases between them. Germline V gene data show CDR1 as SGHRS and CDR2 as YFSETQ. The CDR3 DNA reads as TGCGCCAGCAGCTTGATGGGGGGGCTTGGAAACACCATATATTTT. Its translation is CASSLMGGLGNTIYF.

The chain joins TRBV9 to TRBJ2-2; 10 bases are shared with TRBD1. The CDR3 consists of 14 residues. The V segment lost 4 bases and the J segment 6 bases; nucleotides outside the gene matches: 3. Germline-derived CDR1 and CDR2 are SGDLS and YYNGEE. CDR3 sequence reads: CASSTGQGAGELFF. The CDR3 DNA reads TGTGCCAGCAGCACTGGACAGGGGGCCGGGGAGCTGTTTTTT. Variable domain in full (rest from reference TRBV9 and TRBJ2-2): DSGVTQTPKHLITATGQRVTLRCSPRSGDLSVYWYQQSLDQGLQFLIQYYNGEERAKGNILERFSAQQFPDLHSELNLSSLELGDSALYFCASSTGQGAGELFFGEGSRLTVL.

The V call is TRBV4-2, the J call TRBJ1-4; 11 bases agree with TRBD1. The CDR3 sequence is 16 residues long. V lost 1 base, J lost 6 bases, and 4 bases stayed unmatched. Germline CDR1 LGHNA, CDR2 YNFKEQ. The CDR3 reads CASSQGRTGGDEKLFF. The DNA for the CDR3 is TGTGCCAGCAGCCAAGGAAGGACAGGGGGCGATGAAAAACTGTTTTTT.

This clone was observed once. The chain has TRBV9 and TRBJ2-1; TRBD2 matches 9 bases. V dropped 0 bases and J dropped 8; count of bases not matched to a gene: 9. The CDR3 has 16 residues. CDR1 and CDR2 from the germline V gene are SGDLS and YYNGEE. The chain's CDR3 is CASSVAGRGGHDEQFF. CDR3 in DNA: TGTGCCAGCAGCGTAGCGGGGCGGGGGGGCCATGATGAGCAGTTCTTC.

The chain has TRBV5-4 and TRBJ1-2; D is possibly TRBD1 (6 bases). The V and J ends lost 2 bases and 5 bases respectively, with 10 bases between them. The CDR3 has 13 amino acids. Germline CDR1 is SGHNT and CDR2 is YYREEE (reference sequence). The CDR3 loop is CASSFPGEYGYTF. As DNA, the CDR3 is TGTGCCAGCAGCTTCCCAGGGGAGTATGGCTACACCTTC. The full variable domain, in which reference TRBV5-4 and TRBJ1-2 provide the parts outside the CDR3, is ETGVTQSPTHLIKTRGQQVTLRCSSQSGHNTVSWYQQALGQGPQFIFQYYREEENGRGNFPPRFSGLQFPNYSSELNVNALELDDSALYLCASSFPGEYGYTFGSGTRLTVV.

CDR3 coding DNA: TGTGCCAGCAGTTCGGACAGGGGCTTTAATTCACCCCTCCACTTT. Its translation: CASSSDRGFNSPLHF. The gene calls are TRBV28 and TRBJ1-6; 9 bases align to TRBD1. V dropped 4 bases and J dropped 6; count of bases not matched to a gene: 4. The CDR3 extends over 15 amino acids. Germline CDR1 and CDR2: MDHEN and SYDVKM.

V and J are TRBV28 and TRBJ1-4; D gene uncertain. The CDR3 has 15 residues. Per the germline V gene, CDR1 is MDHEN and CDR2 is SYDVKM. The germline V and J ends were trimmed by 3 bases and 8 bases, with 16 bases remaining between them. The CDR3 region has the DNA TGTGCCAGCAGTTTCCCGCCCGTGGCGGGGGAAAAACTGTTTTTT. Its protein is CASSFPPVAGEKLFF.

The genes are TRBV2 and TRBJ1-3, with 7 bases that match TRBD1. Germline CDR1 and CDR2: SNHLY and FYNNEI. J lost 0 bases, V lost 8 bases, and 4 bases had no gene match. This CDR3 contains 14 residues. The CDR3 protein is CASSGQFSGNTIYF. CDR3 DNA sequence: TGTGCCAGCTCGGGACAGTTCTCTGGAAACACCATATATTTT.